The source of this T cell receptor beta chain is a study of blood T cell repertoires in COVID-19. Study summary: Sites across the United States, Italy and Spain contributed samples from acute and convalescent COVID-19.

The CDR3 runs to 13 residues. Trimming left V 9 bases short and J 0 bases short, with 11 bases between. Germline V gene sequence: CDR1 LNHDA, CDR2 SQIVND (reference sequence). The method was immunoSEQ multiplex PCR; TCRdb's version includes in-frame clones alone and lacks a portion of them. In the table there are roughly 360,000 clones, 87% of which are singletons. Sequencing input: PBMCs or T cells enriched from blood (not recorded which). The receptor was isolated from a man aged 25 to 40 who had recovered from COVID-19. V usage is TRBV19 and J usage is TRBJ1-2; tentatively, D is TRBD1 (5 bases). The CDR3 sequence: CASRDLANYGYTF. In DNA form, the CDR3 reads TGTGCCAGCAGGGATCTTGCTAACTATGGCTACACCTTC.